This TCR beta chain was sequenced for a study of T cell responses to AZD1222 COVID-19 vaccine. The table came from immunoSEQ multiplex PCR; TCRdb's copy has only in-frame clones and leaves some out. The sample shows over 100,000 clones, 75% to 90% of them seen only once. The CDR3 contains 15 residues. V lost 2 bases, J lost 3 bases, and 11 bases lay in between. Germline CDR1 is MNHNS and CDR2 is SASEGT. The sample consisted of peripheral blood, taken on day 0 of AZD1222 vaccination. This clonotype was sampled from an adult in good health. The chain joins TRBV6-1 to TRBJ1-3; D call uncertain. CDR3 nucleotide sequence: TGTGCCAGCAGTGAACTAGGGAAAGGTGGAAACACCATATATTTT. Protein product: CASSELGKGGNTIYF.